Detailed here is one T cell receptor beta chain. This entry is derived from a study of blood T cell repertoires in COVID-19. At the level of the study: There were acute and convalescent COVID-19 samples, and they came from the United States, Italy and Spain.

This CDR3 region has 15 residues. Trimming removed 0 bases from V and 3 bases from J, with 10 bases in between. CDR1 and CDR2 from the germline V gene are LGHNT and FRNRAP. Sequencing was performed with immunoSEQ multiplex PCR; in TCRdb, only in-frame clones are kept and a portion is missing. The sample yields 170,000 or so clones, approximately 89% seen once. Self-reported history from a screening survey and questionnaire set each donor's cohort. The material sequenced was PBMCs or T cells enriched from blood (not recorded which). This sequence originates from a middle-aged man who had recovered from COVID-19. The chain couples TRBV12-5 to TRBJ2-3, with D possibly being TRBD1 (5 bases). The CDR3 here is CASGLVVSGTDTQYF. CDR3 DNA: TGTGCTAGTGGTTTGGTTGTCTCAGGGACAGATACGCAGTATTTT.